The present T cell receptor (beta chain) was sequenced within a study of cytomegalovirus exposure and HLA in healthy donors. Primers for the PCR totalled 60 Vbeta and 13 Jbeta. Method: immunoSEQ multiplex PCR; TCRdb's copy keeps in-frame clones and lacks some. The sample holds approximately 72,000 clones, 66% seen once. This clone was seen only a few times. Sequenced material: PBMCs. This TCR was recovered from a man in his forties or fifties in good health and CMV-seropositive.

CDR3 coding DNA: TGTGCCAGCAGCCCAGGACAGGGGAGCACTGAAGCTTTCTTT. Translating it yields CASSPGQGSTEAFF. V usage is TRBV11-3 and J usage is TRBJ1-1, with 9 bases lining up with TRBD1. The J segment lost 4 bases and the V segment lost 5 bases, leaving 5 bases of the junction unmatched. The germline gives CDR1 SGHNT, CDR2 YENEEA. This CDR3 region has 14 residues.